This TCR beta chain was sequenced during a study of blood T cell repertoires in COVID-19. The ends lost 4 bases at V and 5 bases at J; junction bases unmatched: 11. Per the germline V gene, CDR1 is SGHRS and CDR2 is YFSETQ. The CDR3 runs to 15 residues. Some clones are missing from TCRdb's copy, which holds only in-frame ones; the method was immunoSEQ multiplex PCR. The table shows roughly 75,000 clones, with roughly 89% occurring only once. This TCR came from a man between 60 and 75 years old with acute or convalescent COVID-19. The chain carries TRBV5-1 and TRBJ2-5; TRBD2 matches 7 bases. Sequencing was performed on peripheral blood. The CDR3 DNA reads TGCGCCAGCAGCCCCCTAGCGGATTCTAGGGAGACCCAGTACTTC. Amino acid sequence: CASSPLADSRETQYF. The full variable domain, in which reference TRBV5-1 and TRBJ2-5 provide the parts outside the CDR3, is KAGVTQTPRYLIKTRGQQVTLSCSPISGHRSVSWYQQTPGQGLQFLFEYFSETQRNKGNFPGRFSGRQFSNSRSEMNVSTLELGDSALYLCASSPLADSRETQYFGPGTRLLVL.